These 32 T cell receptor beta chains came from one sample sequenced in a study of T cell repertoires in cytomegalovirus infection. TCRdb used MiXCR to reprocess the reads, holding one entry per CDR3 protein. The sample yields about 140,000 distinct CDR3 sequences, roughly 6% seen once. Material: PBMCs. Receptor source: a human donor in good health (CMV status not recorded). Some clones in this sample may be carry-over from other donors' samples.

This clonotype was seen ten or more times. The chain carries TRBV20-1 and TRBJ2-1; a possible D gene is TRBD1 (5 bases). Germline loops: CDR1 DFQATT, CDR2 SNEGSKA (reference sequence). CDR3 length: 15 residues. Trimming shortened V by 5 bases and J by 0 bases, and 14 bases separated the two germline ends. The CDR3 protein is CSADQGGISYNEQFF. DNA of the CDR3: TGCAGTGCTGACCAGGGTGGGATCTCCTACAATGAGCAGTTCTTC.

The chain combines TRBV23-1 with TRBJ1-5; D ambiguous. Being an ORF, TRBV23-1 has a function that is uncertain. CDR3 length: 13 residues. The CDR3 DNA is TGCGCACGAGAAGACGGTGGCAATCAGCCCCAGCATTTT. Translating it yields CAREDGGNQPQHF.

The J gene is TRBJ2-2, the V gene TRBV6-6; D not certain. Trimming stripped 2 bases from V and 3 bases from J, with 10 bases between. CDR1 and CDR2 (germline): MNHNY, SVGAGI (reference sequence). The CDR3 extends over 15 amino acids. Here the CDR3 reads CASSYPEDYTGELFF. For the CDR3, the DNA is TGTGCCAGCAGTTACCCGGAAGACTACACCGGGGAGCTGTTTTTT.

In its sample, this clonotype was seen many times. The chain employs TRBV7-2 and TRBJ1-3; D is undetermined. CDR3 size: 14 residues. V was trimmed by 5 bases and J by 0 bases, leaving 8 bases between them. Germline loops: CDR1 SGHTA, CDR2 FQGNSA. The CDR3 bases are TGTGCCAGCAGCCAATCGAGCTCTGGAAACACCATATATTTT. It encodes CASSQSSSGNTIYF.

This clonotype was recorded at least ten times. The chain employs TRBV4-3 and TRBJ1-6; perhaps TRBD1 as D (6 bases). The V gene's germline CDR1 is LGHNA and CDR2 YSLEER. The CDR3 loop spans 15 amino acids. Trimming removed 1 base from V and 5 bases from J, with 9 bases in between. CDR3 sequence (DNA): TGCGCCAGCAGCCAAGGGCACAGGGATAATTCACCCCTCCACTTT. Translation gives CASSQGHRDNSPLHF.

This clonotype has a handful of counts. The gene calls are TRBV5-4 and TRBJ2-7, with 7 nucleotides matching TRBD1. Germline-derived CDR1 and CDR2 are SGHNT and YYREEE (reference sequence). Unmatched junction bases numbered 7, after V lost 4 bases and J lost 3 bases. The CDR3 is 14 residues long. CDR3 amino acids: CASSLRDSIYEQYF. CDR3 nucleotides: TGTGCCAGCAGCCTACGGGACAGTATCTACGAGCAGTACTTC.

This clonotype was recorded many times. The chain is built from TRBV20-1 and TRBJ2-1; TRBD2 aligns across 13 bases. Losses at the gene ends were 0 bases for V and 8 bases for J; bases not matched to a gene: 13. The CDR3 extends over 18 amino acids. Germline V gene sequence: CDR1 DFQATT, CDR2 SNEGSKA (reference sequence). The CDR3 here is CSARDPRTSGGAGDEQFF. Here the CDR3 DNA reads TGCAGTGCTAGAGATCCACGAACTAGCGGGGGGGCCGGGGATGAGCAGTTCTTC.

This clonotype was picked up many times. This is likely a read error, given that the CDR3 carries no conserved phenylalanine or tryptophan at its end. Because the CDR3's place on the DNA is in doubt, the DNA is left out and the CDR3 is given as listed by TCRdb. The gene calls are TRBV7-2 and TRBJ2-7; the table calls TRBD1, which could not be checked here. The CDR3 sequence runs 13 residues, both termini included. Germline V lookup: CDR1 SGHTA, CDR2 FQGNSA. The CDR3: CASSLDIFEGVVI.

The CDR3 here is CASSKGGGTGGNQYF. The CDR3 region has the DNA TGTGCCAGCTCAAAAGGGGGGGGGACAGGGGGTAATCAGTACTTC. V gene TRBV25-1 combines with J gene TRBJ2-7, with 11 nucleotides matching TRBD1. Germline lookup yields CDR1 MGHDK and CDR2 SYGVNS. With V trimmed by 8 bases and J by 10 bases, 16 bases remained unmatched. The CDR3 contains 15 residues.

This chain links TRBV2 with TRBJ2-2, with no clear D. Germline assignment: CDR1 SNHLY and CDR2 FYNNEI. The CDR3 runs to 15 residues. V was shortened by 8 bases and J by 3 bases, with 16 bases between the two germline ends. The CDR3 sequence: CASRWVLPDTGELFF. The CDR3 DNA follows: TGTGCCAGCCGCTGGGTCCTCCCGGACACCGGGGAGCTGTTTTTT.

This clonotype was recorded many times. The chain has TRBV7-2 and TRBJ1-3; D remains ambiguous. The CDR3 runs to 15 residues. The V gene's germline CDR1 is SGHTA and CDR2 FQGNSA. V lost 5 bases and J 7 bases, leaving 18 bases between the germline ends. The CDR3 DNA reads TGTGCCAGCAGCCCGGCAAAGGCTTCGCGGAACACCATATATTTT. Translation: CASSPAKASRNTIYF. Looking up the rest from reference TRBV7-2 and TRBJ1-3 gives the full variable domain: GAGVSQSPSNKVTEKGKDVELRCDPISGHTALYWYRQSLGQGLEFLIYFQGNSAPDKSGLPSDRFSAERTGGSVSTLTIQRTQQEDSAVYLCASSPAKASRNTIYFGEGSWLTVV.

This clonotype showed up many times. The V call is TRBV20-1, the J call TRBJ2-1; 9 nucleotides agree with TRBD2. The germline gives CDR1 DFQATT, CDR2 SNEGSKA (reference sequence). The CDR3 consists of 16 residues. Trimming took 4 bases from V and 7 from J; bases not matched to a gene: 14. CDR3 DNA: TGCAGTGCTAACGTAGCGGGGGCCCCAGTGATGAATGAGCAGTTCTTC. This gives the protein CSANVAGAPVMNEQFF.

A few counts support this clonotype. V gene TRBV20-1 combines with J gene TRBJ1-6; D is undetermined. The CDR3 extends over 15 amino acids. Germline CDR1 reads DFQATT; CDR2 reads SNEGSKA (reference sequence). V dropped 5 bases and J dropped 8 bases, with 19 bases sitting between them. The CDR3 DNA reads as TGCAGTGCTGGCCCTGTGAAAGGGATGGATTCACCCCTCCACTTT. It encodes CSAGPVKGMDSPLHF.

This clonotype occurred many times. CDR3 DNA sequence: TGTGCTAGTGGTTTTGCGGGGGGCGCGAACACCGGGGAGCTGTTTTTT. Translation gives CASGFAGGANTGELFF. The chain carries TRBV12-5 and TRBJ2-2; 8 nucleotides line up with TRBD2. Germline assignment: CDR1 LGHNT and CDR2 FRNRAP. The CDR3 length is 16 residues. J lost 0 bases, V lost 3 bases, and 3 bases had no gene match.

This clonotype was seen a handful of times. This sequence joins TRBV6-1 and TRBJ2-3; 9 bases fit TRBD2. Trimming took 8 bases from V and 4 from J; bases not matched to a gene: 7. The CDR3 is made up of 14 amino acids. Germline V gene sequence: CDR1 MNHNS, CDR2 SASEGT. CDR3 in DNA: TGTGCCAGCCACGCGGGGGGGCCCGCAGATACGCAGTATTTT. It is translated as CASHAGGPADTQYF.

This clonotype was seen a handful of times. This chain joins TRBV29-1 and TRBJ2-7; D perhaps matches TRBD1 (6 bases). The germline V gene has CDR1 SQVTM and CDR2 ANQGSEA. The CDR3 totals 14 residues. Trimming cost V 7 bases and J 2 bases, with 18 bases left between them. The CDR3 protein is CSGWDTYTPYEQYF. In DNA form, the CDR3 reads TGCAGCGGGTGGGACACGTACACGCCCTACGAGCAGTACTTC.

The rearrangement uses TRBV5-4 and TRBJ2-7, with 7 bases matching TRBD1. Looked up from germline, CDR1 is SGHNT and CDR2 is YYREEE (reference sequence). CDR3 length: 15 amino acids. With 0 bases clipped from V and 2 bases from J, the junction kept 5 bases outside the gene matches. The CDR3 is CASSLVGTATYEQYF. CDR3 sequence (DNA): TGTGCCAGCAGCTTGGTTGGGACAGCCACCTACGAGCAGTACTTC.

J is TRBJ2-1 and V is TRBV28; D gene ambiguous. Looked up from germline, CDR1 is MDHEN and CDR2 is SYDVKM. V was clipped by 2 bases and J by 1 base, with 12 bases between them. This CDR3 region has 16 residues. The CDR3 here is CASSLGAVLSYNEQFF. In DNA, the CDR3 is TGTGCCAGCAGTTTAGGTGCGGTTTTGTCCTACAATGAGCAGTTCTTC.

This clonotype came up many times. The CDR3 DNA reads as TGTGCCAGCAGGAACGGACAGGAGCCACACTACGAGCAGTACTTC. This sequence encodes CASRNGQEPHYEQYF. V usage is TRBV6-2 or TRBV6-3 and J usage is TRBJ2-7; 7 bases line up with TRBD1. Losses at the gene ends were 6 bases for V and 3 bases for J; bases not matched to a gene: 11. This CDR3 is 15 amino acids long. Looked up from germline, CDR1 is MNHEY and CDR2 is SVGEGT.

There are many counts of this clonotype. CDR3 residues: CASSTGSSTDTQYF. The CDR3 nucleotides read TGTGCCAGCAGTACAGGGTCTAGCACAGATACGCAGTATTTT. The J gene is TRBJ2-3, the V gene TRBV28; perhaps TRBD1 as D (6 bases). Germline lookup yields CDR1 MDHEN and CDR2 SYDVKM. The CDR3 extends over 14 amino acids. Trimming stripped 5 bases from V and 0 bases from J, with 9 bases between. Combining the CDR3 with reference TRBV28 and TRBJ2-3 gives the whole variable domain DVKVTQSSRYLVKRTGEKVFLECVQDMDHENMFWYRQDPGLGLRLIYFSYDVKMKEKGDIPEGYSVSREKKERFSLILESASTNQTSMYLCASSTGSSTDTQYFGPGTRLTVL.

This clonotype occurred many times. V usage is TRBV19 and J usage is TRBJ1-1; no clear D. V was clipped by 4 bases and J by 3 bases, with 12 bases between them. CDR1 LNHDA and CDR2 SQIVND come from the germline V gene (reference sequence). The CDR3 runs 14 residues. The CDR3 nucleotides are TGTGCCAGTAGTACCACCAGTGGCGACACTGAAGCTTTCTTT. It is translated as CASSTTSGDTEAFF.

This clonotype was observed at least ten times. The V call is TRBV7-2, the J call TRBJ2-2; D not certain. V was clipped by 5 bases and J by 5 bases, with 6 bases between them. Germline assignment: CDR1 SGHTA and CDR2 FQGNSA. There are 12 residues in the CDR3. CDR3 nucleotide sequence: TGTGCCAGCAGCATAGGAACCGGGGAGCTGTTTTTT. Translating it yields CASSIGTGELFF.

In this sample, this clonotype turned up many times. The rearrangement uses TRBV6-1 and TRBJ2-3; D unresolved. Between the trimmed V and J ends, which lost 5 bases and 5 bases, there was a span of 14 bases. The CDR3 sequence is 14 residues long. Germline CDR1 MNHNS, CDR2 SASEGT. The chain's CDR3 is CASSSPTSGDTQYF. CDR3 bases: TGTGCCAGCAGTTCCCCCACTTCCGGAGATACGCAGTATTTT.

This clonotype was recorded at least ten times. V and J are TRBV7-2 and TRBJ1-2, with 8 bases aligning to TRBD1. The CDR3 runs to 16 residues. CDR1 is SGHTA and CDR2 is FQGNSA in the germline V gene. J lost 2 bases, V lost 3 bases, and 8 bases had no gene match. DNA for the CDR3: TGTGCCAGCAGCTTGGACTACAGGACAGGGAACTATGGCTACACCTTC. This encodes CASSLDYRTGNYGYTF.

The rearrangement links TRBV29-1 to TRBJ1-2, with D uncertain. The length of the CDR3 is 14 residues. Trimming left V 6 bases short and J 6 bases short, with 20 bases between. Germline values: CDR1 SQVTM, CDR2 ANQGSEA. CDR3 nucleotide sequence: TGCAGCGTCGCCACCAGCGCCCTTCGAGATGGCTACACCTTC. Translating it yields CSVATSALRDGYTF. Filled out from reference TRBV29-1 and TRBJ1-2, the complete variable domain reads SAVISQKPSRDICQRGTSLTIQCQVDSQVTMMFWYRQQPGQSLTLIATANQGSEATYESGFVIDKFPISRPNLTFSTLTVSNMSPEDSSIYLCSVATSALRDGYTFGSGTRLTVV.

The chain links TRBV12-3 or TRBV12-4 to TRBJ2-7; D might be TRBD1 (5 bases). This CDR3 is built from 14 residues. V was clipped by 6 bases and J by 0 bases, with 12 bases between them. The CDR3 DNA is TGTGCCAGCAGGAAAGGGGCCGTCTCCTACGAGCAGTACTTC. Residues: CASRKGAVSYEQYF.

This clonotype has a count of ten or more. This chain links TRBV27 with TRBJ2-6; D is unresolved. Germline V gene lookup returns CDR1 MNHEY and CDR2 SMNVEV (reference sequence). Trimming shortened V by 1 base and J by 3 bases, and 4 bases separated the two germline ends. CDR3 size: 14 residues. CDR3 in DNA: TGTGCCAGCAGTTTATTCGGTGGGGCCAACGTCCTGACTTTC. Protein product: CASSLFGGANVLTF.

This clonotype was recorded at least ten times. This rearrangement joins TRBV4-2 to TRBJ2-7; no reliable D call. This CDR3 is built from 13 residues. V was pared by 0 bases and J by 1 base, with 4 bases between. Germline CDR1 and CDR2: LGHNA and YNFKEQ. The CDR3 here is CASSQERSYEQYF. CDR3 bases: TGTGCCAGCAGCCAAGAGCGTTCCTACGAGCAGTACTTC.

In its sample, this clonotype was seen many times. The chain links TRBV29-1 to TRBJ2-5; D could derive from TRBD1 or TRBD2 (5 bases each). The CDR3 has 12 amino acids. CDR1 is SQVTM and CDR2 is ANQGSEA in the germline V gene. Deletions cut 8 bases from V and 1 base from J, with 11 bases between. CDR3 sequence reads: CSFRGGQETQYF. CDR3 sequence (DNA): TGCAGCTTCCGGGGCGGCCAAGAGACCCAGTACTTC.

This clonotype was observed at least ten times. The gene calls are TRBV7-2 and TRBJ2-2, with 7 bases aligning to TRBD1. Trimming took 5 bases from V and 2 from J; bases not matched to a gene: 5. Germline CDR1 and CDR2: SGHTA and FQGNSA. The CDR3 covers 15 residues. CDR3: CASSLRQGNTGELFF. CDR3 coding DNA: TGTGCCAGCAGCCTACGACAGGGCAACACCGGGGAGCTGTTTTTT.

The table lists this clonotype with many counts. V gene TRBV20-1 combines with J gene TRBJ1-2; D not resolved. V gave up 0 bases and J gave up 8 bases, with 7 bases separating them. The CDR3 is 11 amino acids. The germline gives CDR1 DFQATT, CDR2 SNEGSKA (reference sequence). In DNA, the CDR3 is TGCAGTGCTAGAGATCGGACGGGCTACACCTTC. This gives the protein CSARDRTGYTF.

This clonotype came up many times. CDR3 region: CASSLVPLNTEAFF. CDR3 nucleotides: TGTGCCAGCAGCTTAGTCCCACTGAACACTGAAGCTTTCTTT. This chain connects TRBV7-2 to TRBJ1-1; D call uncertain. The V gene lost 1 base and the J gene lost 0 bases, with 6 bases spanning the gap. Germline CDR1 is SGHTA and CDR2 is FQGNSA. The CDR3 has 14 amino acids.